This TCR beta chain was sequenced during a study of molecular identifiers for immune sequencing clone quantification. Study-wide findings and caveats: Sizes of clones that are highly expanded could be underestimated (if identical TCR molecules share a barcode).

In preparing bulk TCR libraries, previously described methods and listed TCR primers were used. TCRdb recomputed calls from the PCR reads with MiXCR, one row per CDR3 protein. The repertoire holds about half a million distinct CDR3 sequences, with roughly 26% as singletons. The CDR3 is made up of 13 amino acids. V dropped 4 bases and J dropped 15 bases, with 18 bases sitting between them. Looked up from germline, CDR1 is KGHDR and CDR2 is SFDVKD. As concerns this clonotype: Its antigen is not known.

Every naive CD8 library was made from between roughly 17,000 and 1,100,000 sorted cells with 10%, 30% or 50% RNA. The sequence was obtained from a human donor in good health. Some libraries in this study had Jurkat cell RNA spiked in. The material sequenced was naive CD8+ T cells from blood, with Jurkat cell RNA spiked in. The subset is: FACS-sorted CD8+CD4-CCR7+CD45RA+ naive T cells. The chain couples TRBV24-1 to TRBJ2-1, with D uncertain. The CDR3 nucleotides read TGTGCCACCAGTGACCAGCCGGGCACGCGTCGGTTCTTC. This encodes CATSDQPGTRRFF.